Following are 30 T cell receptor beta chains from one sample sequenced in a study of CD8+CD57+ T cells in acquired aplastic anemia. Genomic DNA constituted the template upon which TCR beta VDJ and CDR3 profiling was performed. MiXCR, applied by TCRdb to the reads, yields one record per CDR3 protein. The table includes a few hundred thousand distinct CDR3 sequences, around 82% detected once. Sequencing involved patients with CD8+CD57+ cell expansion previously shown by flow cytometry. Sample: sorted CD4+, CD8+, or CD8+CD57+ T cells (not recorded which) from PBMCs. The receptors derive from a human donor with aplastic anemia.

This clonotype was seen a handful of times. The J gene is TRBJ1-5, the V gene TRBV10-3; 7 bases are shared with TRBD1. Germline V gives CDR1 ENHRY, CDR2 SYGVKD. This CDR3 has 15 residues. The V gene end was trimmed by 9 bases and the J gene end by 2 bases; junction bases not matched to a gene: 10. CDR3 sequence reads: CAIKQGSSGNQPQHF. CDR3 DNA: TGTGCCATTAAACAGGGGTCAAGCGGCAATCAGCCCCAGCATTTT.

The rearrangement links TRBV6-6 to TRBJ1-2, with 12 bases matching TRBD1. Germline values: CDR1 MNHNY, CDR2 SVGAGI (reference sequence). CDR3 length: 15 amino acids. V was pared by 6 bases and J by 4 bases, with 6 bases of the junction left unmatched. The DNA of the CDR3 is TGTGCCAGCAGCGCACAGGGACAGGGGGCCTATGGCTACACCTTC. Encoded protein: CASSAQGQGAYGYTF.

For this clonotype: The junction and the germline gene differ at one end; a read error may be behind it. J is TRBJ2-3 and V is TRBV6-5, with 7 bases lining up with TRBD1. This CDR3 has 15 residues. Germline lookup yields CDR1 MNHEY and CDR2 SVGAGI. The CDR3 here is CACSVGGQSTNTQYF. The CDR3 region has the DNA TGCGCCTGCAGTGTAGGGGGACAGAGCACAAATACGCAGTATTTT.

This clonotype was observed a few times. At one boundary the junction diverges from the germline segment, which might be a read error. V gene TRBV7-9 combines with J gene TRBJ2-3; TRBD2 matches at 9 bases. This CDR3 spans 14 amino acids. Germline V gives CDR1 SEHNR, CDR2 FQNEAQ (reference sequence). The CDR3 region is CASSFEGSGGSDDF. CDR3 DNA: TGTGCCAGCAGCTTTGAAGGAAGCGGGGGGAGCGATGATTTT.

As regards this clonotype: Since the CDR3 does not end with the conserved phenylalanine or tryptophan, this likely comes from a read error. Because the CDR3's place on the DNA is in doubt, the DNA is left out and the CDR3 is given as listed by TCRdb. CDR3 sequence reads: CASRHPLAWTLWS. The gene calls are TRBV2 and TRBJ2-1; the table gives TRBD1 as D, unverified against the DNA. CDR1 SNHLY and CDR2 FYNNEI come from the germline V gene. The CDR3 extends over 13 residues, inclusive of both ends.

This clonotype was counted once. V and J are TRBV25-1 and TRBJ2-7; 7 bases fit TRBD1. V gave up 6 bases and J gave up 5 bases; unmatched junction bases: 13. The CDR3 covers 15 residues. Per the germline V gene, CDR1 is MGHDK and CDR2 is SYGVNS. The CDR3 coding sequence is TGTGCCAGCAGCGCCCCCGTGACAGGGAGCCACGAGCAGTACTTC. Amino acid sequence: CASSAPVTGSHEQYF.

J is TRBJ2-1 and V is TRBV9; D may match TRBD1 or TRBD2 (5 bases each). The J call may be wrong; the DNA end is better matched by TRBJ2-4. CDR1 and CDR2 from the germline V gene are SGDLS and YYNGEE. The CDR3 loop spans 12 amino acids. The CDR3 nucleotides are TGTGCCAGCGGAGGAGCTGGGGCAATTCAGTACTTC. This codes for CASGGAGAIQYF.

As concerns this clonotype: A junction end diverges from the germline sequence, so it may reflect a read error. V usage is TRBV13 and J usage is TRBJ1-1; no clear D gene. The CDR3 is 13 residues long. Germline V CDR1 and CDR2: PRHDT, FYEKMQ (reference sequence). The CDR3 DNA is TGTGCCAGCAGTTTAGGAGAGATAGCTGAAGCTTTCTTT. It encodes CASSLGEIAEAFF.

DNA of the CDR3: TGTGCCAGCAGCTTAGGGGGGACAGGGGTGAACAATGGCTACACCTTC. It is translated as CASSLGGTGVNNGYTF. This chain uses TRBV9 with TRBJ1-2, with 10 positions matching TRBD1. The trim removed 4 bases at V and 6 bases at J, leaving 12 bases unmatched. The CDR3 has 16 amino acids. Looked up from germline, CDR1 is SGDLS and CDR2 is YYNGEE.

Concerning this clonotype itself: A read error is likely, as this CDR3 ends without the conserved phenylalanine or tryptophan. It is unclear where the CDR3 begins or ends on the DNA, so no DNA is shown, and the CDR3 is as TCRdb lists it. The V and J genes are TRBV9 and TRBJ2-1; TRBD1, the table's D call, lacks a check against the DNA. The V gene's germline CDR1 is SGDLS and CDR2 YYNGEE. The CDR3 has 13 residues if both end residues are counted. This CDR3 reads CASSLWSSGANVL.

Of note for this clonotype: Possible read error: a much larger clone is one base away. V and J are TRBV24-1 and TRBJ2-3; D is possibly TRBD1 (6 bases). Germline CDR1 reads KGHDR; CDR2 reads SFDVKD. There are 13 residues in the CDR3. Trimming removed 9 bases at V and 9 bases at J, with 18 bases between. CDR3: CATLEGDTGTQYF. The CDR3 bases are TGTGCCACCTTGGAAGGGGACACCGGGACGCAGTATTTT.

The gene calls are TRBV7-9 and TRBJ1-1, with D possibly matching TRBD1 (6 bases). The CDR3 covers 22 residues. Per germline, CDR1 SEHNR and CDR2 FQNEAQ (reference sequence). Trimming stripped 0 bases from V and 1 base from J, with 30 bases between. As DNA, the CDR3 is TGTGCCAGCAGCTTAGCGGGTAGCGGGGGGAGCAACGTCCTGACAGGGAACACTGAAGCTTTCTTT. This gives the protein CASSLAGSGGSNVLTGNTEAFF. The full variable domain, completed using reference TRBV7-9 and TRBJ1-1, is DTGVSQNPRHKITKRGQNVTFRCDPISEHNRLYWYRQTLGQGPEFLTYFQNEAQLEKSRLLSDRFSAERPKGSFSTLEIQRTEQGDSAMYLCASSLAGSGGSNVLTGNTEAFFGQGTRLTVV.

The chain links TRBV29-1 to TRBJ2-7; no clear D. The CDR3 is made up of 14 amino acids. V gave up 4 bases and J gave up 9 bases, with 22 bases separating them. Germline-derived CDR1 and CDR2 are SQVTM and ANQGSEA. CDR3 in amino acids: CSVVQNGYTDTQYV. The CDR3 DNA reads TGCAGCGTTGTTCAGAACGGGTACACAGATACGCAGTACGTC.

CDR3 in DNA: TGTGCCAGCAGCTTTCCGCCAGGCGGGACAACCCTTTCCTACGAGCAGTACGTC. Translating gives CASSFPPGGTTLSYEQYV. The chain carries TRBV7-2 and TRBJ2-7; D possibly matches TRBD1 or TRBD2 (6 bases each). Per germline, CDR1 SGHTA and CDR2 FQGNSA. Between the trimmed V and J ends, which lost 3 bases and 1 base, there was a span of 22 bases. The CDR3 loop spans 18 amino acids.

The chain uses TRBV2 and TRBJ2-1; D unresolved. From germline, CDR1 is SNHLY and CDR2 FYNNEI. With 6 bases removed from V and 7 bases from J, the gap between germline ends came to 13 bases. The CDR3 consists of 13 residues. CDR3 residues: CASSKAPSNEQFF. The CDR3 DNA reads TGTGCCAGCAGCAAAGCCCCAAGTAATGAGCAGTTCTTC. Using reference TRBV2 and TRBJ2-1 for the parts outside the CDR3, the full variable domain is EPEVTQTPSHQVTQMGQEVILRCVPISNHLYFYWYRQILGQKVEFLVSFYNNEISEKSEIFDDQFSVERPDGSNFTLKIRSTKLEDSAMYFCASSKAPSNEQFFGPGTRLTVL.

This sequence joins TRBV6-4 and TRBJ2-1; the D call may be TRBD1 or TRBD2 (5 bases each). The CDR3 has 15 amino acids. Trimming stripped 4 bases from V and 6 bases from J, with 16 bases between. CDR1 and CDR2 from the germline V gene are MRHNA and SNTAGT. This chain's CDR3 is CASSGGPTSSNEQFF. The CDR3 region has the DNA TGTGCCAGCAGTGGGGGACCAACTTCTTCCAATGAGCAGTTCTTC.

This clonotype was seen once. The J gene is TRBJ2-3, the V gene TRBV7-8; 7 nucleotides match TRBD2. V was pared by 3 bases and J by 8 bases, with 8 bases of the junction left unmatched. From germline, CDR1 is SGHVS and CDR2 FQNEAQ. This CDR3 comprises 14 residues. The CDR3 nucleotides are TGTGCCAGCAGCTTTGCGGGAGAGACAACTACGCAGTATTTT. Its translation: CASSFAGETTTQYF.

The rearrangement joins TRBV19 to TRBJ2-1; D not certain. With 4 bases removed from V and 3 bases from J, the gap between germline ends came to 4 bases. This CDR3 has 12 residues. Germline lookup yields CDR1 LNHDA and CDR2 SQIVND (reference sequence). In DNA form, the CDR3 reads TGTGCCAGTAGTAATTACTACAATGAGCAGTTCTTC. Amino acid sequence: CASSNYYNEQFF.

A remark on this clonotype: Its ends do not fully match the called genes, so a read error is possible. The V gene is TRBV11-1, the J gene TRBJ2-5; no reliable D call. The CDR3 loop spans 14 amino acids. The germline gives CDR1 SGHAT, CDR2 FQDESV (reference sequence). The CDR3 region is CATSRVPTQETQYF. As DNA, the CDR3 is TGTGCCACCAGCAGAGTTCCCACCCAAGAGACCCAGTACTTC.

With regard to this clonotype: Germline is not matched at one junction end, which may reflect a read error. This chain connects TRBV9 to TRBJ2-3, with TRBD1 as a possible D gene (5 bases). Germline V lookup: CDR1 SGDLS, CDR2 YYNGEE. The length of the CDR3 is 13 residues. The CDR3 DNA reads TGTGCCAGCAGCAAATCCCGGACAAACAGGACGACATTT. Protein product: CASSKSRTNRTTF.

V is TRBV15 and J is TRBJ1-2; D is undetermined. Looked up from germline, CDR1 is LNHNV and CDR2 is YYDKDF (reference sequence). The CDR3 has 15 residues. The V and J ends lost 0 bases and 4 bases respectively, with 12 bases between them. The CDR3 DNA is TGTGCCACCAGCAGAGATCCCGTGGGGAGCTATGGCTACACCTTC. It translates to CATSRDPVGSYGYTF.

Concerning this clonotype itself: At one end the junction does not follow the germline gene, possibly because of a read error. The chain links TRBV19 to TRBJ2-1; unclear D gene. CDR3 length: 15 residues. CDR1 LNHDA and CDR2 SQIVND come from the germline V gene (reference sequence). CDR3 nucleotide sequence: TGTGCCTGTAGTGTTAGTAGGACGGGCGACAATGAGCAGTTCTTC. Amino acid sequence: CACSVSRTGDNEQFF.

This clonotype was seen a single time. The V gene is TRBV9, the J gene TRBJ2-3, with D uncertain. With 0 bases removed from V and 12 bases from J, the gap between germline ends came to 20 bases. The length of the CDR3 is 15 residues. Germline assignment: CDR1 SGDLS and CDR2 YYNGEE. CDR3 sequence (DNA): TGTGCCAGCAGCGTAGGTGTCGACACGCAGTATTCTCAGTATTTT. Amino acid sequence: CASSVGVDTQYSQYF.

In its sample, this clonotype was seen a few times. The genes are TRBV2 and TRBJ1-2; D is unresolved. The ends were cut back, 4 bases at V and 7 bases at J, with 13 bases in the middle. This CDR3 spans 13 amino acids. CDR1 is SNHLY, CDR2 FYNNEI, per germline. In DNA, the CDR3 is TGTGCCAGCAGTGTAGAACTTGTCGGTGGCTACACCTTC. Encoded protein: CASSVELVGGYTF.

The chain recombines TRBV5-5 with TRBJ1-2; no definite D call. Germline loops: CDR1 SGHKS, CDR2 YYEKEE (reference sequence). The CDR3 contains 15 residues. Trimming took off 1 base at V and 4 bases at J, with 14 bases between the two ends. This chain's CDR3 is CASSLLDPDTYGYTF. CDR3 sequence (DNA): TGTGCCAGCAGCTTGTTAGACCCAGATACCTATGGCTACACCTTC. The full variable domain, with the rest looked up from reference TRBV5-5 and TRBJ1-2, is DAGVTQSPTHLIKTRGQQVTLRCSPISGHKSVSWYQQVLGQGPQFIFQYYEKEERGRGNFPDRFSARQFPNYSSELNVNALLLGDSALYLCASSLLDPDTYGYTFGSGTRLTVV.

A word on this clonotype: One junction end disagrees with the germline gene, perhaps due to a read error. This chain links TRBV2 with TRBJ2-3; D is uncertain. The CDR3 has 13 residues. CDR1 and CDR2 (germline): SNHLY, FYNNEI. CDR3 DNA: TGTGCCAGCAGCGACGGGTCCGAAACGCCGCAGTTTTTT. Amino acids: CASSDGSETPQFF. Full variable domain (missing parts from reference TRBV2 and TRBJ2-3): EPEVTQTPSHQVTQMGQEVILRCVPISNHLYFYWYRQILGQKVEFLVSFYNNEISEKSEIFDDQFSVERPDGSNFTLKIRSTKLEDSAMYFCASSDGSETPQFFGPGTRLTVL.

The chain recombines TRBV7-9 with TRBJ1-4; D is undetermined. CDR3 length: 14 residues. With 6 bases removed from V and 8 bases from J, the gap between germline ends came to 16 bases. Germline V lookup: CDR1 SEHNR, CDR2 FQNEAQ (reference sequence). CDR3 sequence: CASRSERKNEKLFF. CDR3 bases: TGTGCCAGCAGGAGCGAGAGGAAAAACGAAAAACTGTTTTTT. The full variable domain, with the rest looked up from reference TRBV7-9 and TRBJ1-4, is DTGVSQNPRHKITKRGQNVTFRCDPISEHNRLYWYRQTLGQGPEFLTYFQNEAQLEKSRLLSDRFSAERPKGSFSTLEIQRTEQGDSAMYLCASRSERKNEKLFFGSGTQLSVL.

This chain uses TRBV5-5 with TRBJ2-7; the match to TRBD2 covers 7 bases. Germline CDR1 reads SGHKS; CDR2 reads YYEKEE (reference sequence). V lost 0 bases to trimming and J lost 8 bases; unmatched junction nucleotides: 5. The CDR3 spans 13 residues. The CDR3 DNA reads as TGTGCCAGCAGCTTGGGCGGGGGTTCTCAGCAGTACTTC. Its translation: CASSLGGGSQQYF.

The chain employs TRBV5-4 and TRBJ2-1, with 9 nucleotides matching TRBD2. The germline V gene encodes CDR1 SGHNT and CDR2 YYREEE (reference sequence). After removal of 2 bases from V and 6 bases from J, the junction contained 3 bases not matched to a gene. This CDR3 comprises 14 residues. CDR3 in DNA: TGTGCCAGCAGCTTAATTAGCGGGGGCAATGAGCAGTTCTTC. It codes for CASSLISGGNEQFF.

The chain links TRBV24-1 to TRBJ2-2; D may be TRBD1 or TRBD2 (5 bases each). The germline V gene encodes CDR1 KGHDR and CDR2 SFDVKD. Trimming removed 1 base from V and 2 bases from J, with 10 bases in between. The CDR3 consists of 16 residues. The CDR3 DNA is TGTGCCACCAGTGATTTCGGGGCGGGTAACACCGGGGAGCTGTTTTTT. It yields the protein CATSDFGAGNTGELFF.